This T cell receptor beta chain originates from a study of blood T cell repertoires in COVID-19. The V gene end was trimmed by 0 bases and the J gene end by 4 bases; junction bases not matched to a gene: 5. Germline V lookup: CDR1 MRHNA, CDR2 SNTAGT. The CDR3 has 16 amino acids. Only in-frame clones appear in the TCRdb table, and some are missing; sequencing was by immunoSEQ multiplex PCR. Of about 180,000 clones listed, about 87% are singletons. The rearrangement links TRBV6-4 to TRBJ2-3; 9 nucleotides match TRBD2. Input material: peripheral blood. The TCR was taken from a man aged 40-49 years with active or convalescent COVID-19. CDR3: CASSDSGTSRADTQYF. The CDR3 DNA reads TGTGCCAGCAGTGACTCGGGGACTAGCCGGGCAGATACGCAGTATTTT.